Below are 7 T cell receptor beta chains sequenced from a single sample in a study of blood T cells in healthy people across ages. Alongside a J-beta primer mix, a sample-barcoded 5' primer served in a second PCR lasting about 7 to 11 cycles. MiXCR, applied by TCRdb to the 5' RACE reads, yields one record per CDR3 protein. The sample shows about 730,000 distinct CDR3 sequences, roughly 47% of them seen only once. The sample taken for sequencing was blood. Receptor source: a woman aged 60-75 years in good health.

This clonotype was observed a handful of times. The genes are TRBV7-2 and TRBJ1-4; TRBD1 matches at 8 bases. CDR3 length equals 14 residues. The trim removed 5 bases at V and 8 bases at J, leaving 7 bases unmatched. Germline V gene lookup returns CDR1 SGHTA and CDR2 FQGNSA. The CDR3 is CASSRTGIEEKLFF. In DNA, the CDR3 is TGTGCCAGCAGCCGGACAGGGATTGAAGAAAAACTGTTTTTT.

This chain links TRBV20-1 with TRBJ2-3; 15 nucleotides match TRBD2. Germline CDR1 DFQATT, CDR2 SNEGSKA (reference sequence). V trimming: 6 bases; J trimming: 0 bases; junction bases outside the gene matches: 13. The CDR3 extends over 19 amino acids. CDR3 residues: CSAVPGLAGGPGSTDTQYF. The CDR3 DNA follows: TGCAGTGCCGTACCGGGACTAGCGGGGGGACCCGGGAGCACAGATACGCAGTATTTT.

The J gene is TRBJ2-3, the V gene TRBV6-2 or TRBV6-3; D is undetermined. Germline values: CDR1 MNHEY, CDR2 SVGEGT. The CDR3 is 16 amino acids. Trimming cost V 2 bases and J 0 bases, with 12 bases left between them. CDR3 sequence reads: CASSYPAGLSTDTQYF. Written as DNA, the CDR3 is TGTGCCAGCAGTTACCCAGCAGGTTTGAGCACAGATACGCAGTATTTT.

A word on this clonotype: A much larger clone lies a single base off, so this may be a read error. The chain is built from TRBV10-3 and TRBJ1-2; possibly TRBD1 for D (5 bases). This CDR3 is 12 amino acids long. Per the germline V gene, CDR1 is ENHRY and CDR2 is SYGVKD. The CDR3 coding sequence is TGTACCATCAGTCAGGGTAGCTATGGCTACACCTTC. Translation gives CTISQGSYGYTF.

For this clonotype: This sequence may be a read error, since a much larger clone differs from it by one base. The rearrangement links TRBV30 to TRBJ2-7, with D maybe TRBD1 (6 bases). V was trimmed by 5 bases and J by 2 bases, leaving 16 bases between them. The germline V gene has CDR1 GTSNPN and CDR2 SVGIG (reference sequence). The CDR3 length is 14 residues. The CDR3 DNA reads TGTGCCTGGCTCCGGGCAGGGGAAACCTACGAGCAGTACTTC. Protein sequence: CAWLRAGETYEQYF. Drawing the rest from reference TRBV30 and TRBJ2-7, the complete variable domain is SQTIHQWPATLVQPVGSPLSLECTVEGTSNPNLYWYRQAAGRGLQLLFYSVGIGQISSEVPQNLSASRPQDRQFILSSKKLLLSDSGFYLCAWLRAGETYEQYFGPGTRLTVT.

This clonotype has only a few counts. V and J are TRBV2 and TRBJ1-5; D is uncertain. The CDR3 length is 16 residues. With 4 bases removed from V and 1 base from J, the gap between germline ends came to 14 bases. Germline V gene data show CDR1 as SNHLY and CDR2 as FYNNEI. The CDR3, as DNA: TGTGCCAGCAGTGTAAACGGGATCGTCAGCAATCAGCCCCAGCATTTT. As protein: CASSVNGIVSNQPQHF.

This clonotype was seen more than once but under ten times. This sequence joins TRBV7-2 and TRBJ2-5; D could derive from TRBD1 or TRBD2 (6 bases each). Germline V gene sequence: CDR1 SGHTA, CDR2 FQGNSA. V lost 3 bases, J lost 2 bases, and 10 bases lay in between. The length of the CDR3 is 14 residues. Here the CDR3 reads CASSLGGHQETQYF. DNA of the CDR3: TGTGCCAGCAGCTTGGGGGGCCATCAAGAGACCCAGTACTTC.